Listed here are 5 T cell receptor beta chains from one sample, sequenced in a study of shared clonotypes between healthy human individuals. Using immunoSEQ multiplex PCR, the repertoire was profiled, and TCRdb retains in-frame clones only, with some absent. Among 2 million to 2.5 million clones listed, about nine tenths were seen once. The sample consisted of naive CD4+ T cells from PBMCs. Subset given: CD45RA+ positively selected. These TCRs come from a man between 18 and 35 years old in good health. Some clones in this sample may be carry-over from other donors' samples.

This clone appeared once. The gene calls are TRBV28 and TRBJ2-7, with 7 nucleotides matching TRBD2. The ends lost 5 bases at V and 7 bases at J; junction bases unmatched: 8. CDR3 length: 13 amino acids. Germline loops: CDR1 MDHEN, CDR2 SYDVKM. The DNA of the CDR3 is TGTGCCAGCAGTCTAGCGGAGCCTTCGGAGCAGTACTTC. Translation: CASSLAEPSEQYF.

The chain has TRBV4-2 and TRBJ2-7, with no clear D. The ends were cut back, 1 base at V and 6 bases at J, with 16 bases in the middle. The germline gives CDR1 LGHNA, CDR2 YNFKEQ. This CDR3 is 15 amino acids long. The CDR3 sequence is CASSQGTGGPLEQYF. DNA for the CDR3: TGTGCCAGCAGCCAAGGGACCGGCGGCCCACTCGAGCAGTACTTC.

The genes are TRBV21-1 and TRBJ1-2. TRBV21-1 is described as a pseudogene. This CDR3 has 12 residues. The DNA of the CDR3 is TGTGCCAGCGATCGGCTAAGTGTGGGCTACACCTTC. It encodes CASDRLSVGYTF.

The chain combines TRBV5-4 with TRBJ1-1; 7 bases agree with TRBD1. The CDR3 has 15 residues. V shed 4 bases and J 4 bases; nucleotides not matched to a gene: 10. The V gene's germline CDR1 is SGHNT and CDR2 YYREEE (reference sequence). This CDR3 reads CASSPRGWGTTEAFF. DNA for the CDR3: TGTGCCAGCAGCCCCAGGGGGTGGGGGACCACTGAAGCTTTCTTT.

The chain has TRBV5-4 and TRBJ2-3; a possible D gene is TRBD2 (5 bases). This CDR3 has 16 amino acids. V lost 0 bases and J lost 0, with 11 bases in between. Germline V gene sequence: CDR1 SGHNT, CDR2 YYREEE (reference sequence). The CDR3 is CASSLANSGSTDTQYF. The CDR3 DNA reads TGTGCCAGCAGCTTGGCCAATTCGGGGAGCACAGATACGCAGTATTTT.